Presented here are 13 T cell receptor beta chains from one specimen sequenced in a study of CD8+CD57+ T cells in acquired aplastic anemia. Genomic DNA acted as the template from which TCR beta VDJ combination and CDR3 sequence profiling were carried out. In TCRdb, the reads were re-called with MiXCR into one record per CDR3 protein. The sample lists 200,000 or so distinct CDR3 sequences, roughly 64% occurring once. The sequenced sample was sorted CD4+, CD8+, or CD8+CD57+ T cells (not recorded which) from PBMCs. Source of these receptors: a human donor with severe aplastic anemia or a healthy control (not recorded which).

The chain combines TRBV12-3 or TRBV12-4 with TRBJ1-6, with D hard to call. The CDR3 runs 15 residues. V shed 0 bases and J shed 10 bases, with 13 bases lying between them. The CDR3 DNA follows: TGTGCCAGCAGTTTAGCGAGTAGTCTGAACTCACCCCTCCACTTT. Translated: CASSLASSLNSPLHF.

This chain links TRBV6-4 with TRBJ2-7, with D possibly matching TRBD2 (6 bases). V shed 5 bases and J shed 5 bases, with 19 bases lying between them. Germline CDR1 reads MRHNA; CDR2 reads SNTAGT. CDR3 size: 15 residues. In DNA, the CDR3 is TGTGCCAGCAGTCGGCCCCACGGCGGGGAAGACGAGCAGTACTTC. Its translation is CASSRPHGGEDEQYF.

This clonotype came up many times. This rearrangement joins TRBV7-3 to TRBJ2-7, with a weak D call TRBD2 (5 bases). The V end was cut by 4 bases, the J end by 3 bases, with 16 bases between. The germline V gene encodes CDR1 SGHTA and CDR2 FQGTGA. This CDR3 contains 15 residues. CDR3 in DNA: TGTGCCAGCAGCTCCGGGTTCGGGGAAGGCTACGAGCAGTACTTC. This encodes CASSSGFGEGYEQYF.

A few counts support this clonotype. V usage is TRBV6-4 and J usage is TRBJ2-2; TRBD2 aligns across 7 bases. J gave up 3 bases and V 8 bases, and 6 bases lay outside the gene matches. This CDR3 is built from 14 residues. CDR1 and CDR2 from the germline V gene are MRHNA and SNTAGT. The CDR3 sequence is CASGMAGDTGELFF. The CDR3 region has the DNA TGTGCCAGCGGAATGGCGGGGGACACCGGGGAGCTGTTTTTT.

This clonotype was observed once. This chain links TRBV2 with TRBJ2-3; D is undetermined. The germline V gene has CDR1 SNHLY and CDR2 FYNNEI. The CDR3 sequence is 15 residues long. Trimming left V 3 bases short and J 2 bases short, with 12 bases between. Here the CDR3 reads CASSDYRTFTDTQYF. CDR3 DNA sequence: TGTGCCAGCAGTGATTATCGGACCTTCACAGATACGCAGTATTTT.

This sequence joins TRBV29-1 and TRBJ2-7; D might be TRBD1 or TRBD2, each matching 5 bases. V lost 5 bases and J lost 3, with 20 bases in between. CDR3 length equals 15 residues. Looked up from germline, CDR1 is SQVTM and CDR2 is ANQGSEA. The CDR3, as DNA: TGCAGCGTTCATGACGGGGACCGTCACAGCTACGAGCAGTACTTC. This codes for CSVHDGDRHSYEQYF.

This chain connects TRBV5-1 to TRBJ1-6, with D possibly matching TRBD1 (6 bases). V lost 4 bases and J lost 6, with 17 bases in between. The CDR3 runs to 16 residues. Germline V lookup: CDR1 SGHRS, CDR2 YFSETQ. CDR3 residues: CASSLGGGPTNSPLHF. The CDR3 nucleotides read TGCGCCAGCAGCCTGGGTGGGGGGCCGACTAATTCACCCCTCCACTTT.

The J gene is TRBJ2-4, the V gene TRBV15, with D tentatively TRBD2 (7 bases). This CDR3 region has 17 residues. CDR1 and CDR2 (germline): LNHNV, YYDKDF (reference sequence). Trimming removed 0 bases from V and 8 bases from J, with 20 bases in between. The CDR3 coding sequence is TGTGCCACCAGCAGAGATTTCGGGGGGCTAATGGTTGACATTCAGTACTTC. Protein product: CATSRDFGGLMVDIQYF.

Here the CDR3 reads CSPQEMNTEAFF. The CDR3, as DNA: TGCAGTCCCCAGGAGATGAACACTGAAGCTTTCTTT. The rearrangement joins TRBV20-1 to TRBJ1-1; D not resolved. This CDR3 spans 12 amino acids. The V gene's germline CDR1 is DFQATT and CDR2 SNEGSKA (reference sequence). Deletions cut 8 bases from V and 0 bases from J, with 10 bases between.

The chain is built from TRBV7-9 and TRBJ2-1; 9 bases line up with TRBD2. The CDR3 spans 15 residues. The germline V gene has CDR1 SEHNR and CDR2 FQNEAQ (reference sequence). V was clipped by 1 base and J by 12 bases; unmatched bases: 10. In DNA, the CDR3 is TGTGCCAGCAGCTTAGGCGGGGGGGCTCCCGATACGCAGTTCTTC. Translating it yields CASSLGGGAPDTQFF. The full variable domain, completed using reference TRBV7-9 and TRBJ2-1, is DTGVSQNPRHKITKRGQNVTFRCDPISEHNRLYWYRQTLGQGPEFLTYFQNEAQLEKSRLLSDRFSAERPKGSFSTLEIQRTEQGDSAMYLCASSLGGGAPDTQFFGPGTRLTVL.

This chain connects TRBV15 to TRBJ1-4; D remains unclear. The V and J ends lost 0 bases and 3 bases respectively, with 8 bases between them. The CDR3 is made up of 15 amino acids. Per the germline V gene, CDR1 is LNHNV and CDR2 is YYDKDF (reference sequence). The CDR3 nucleotides are TGTGCCACCAGCAGAGATAACGCTGCTAATGAAAAACTGTTTTTT. Protein product: CATSRDNAANEKLFF. Full variable domain (rest looked up from reference TRBV15 and TRBJ1-4): DAMVIQNPRYQVTQFGKPVTLSCSQTLNHNVMYWYQQKSSQAPKLLFHYYDKDFNNEADTPDNFQSRRPNTSFCFLDIRSPGLGDTAMYLCATSRDNAANEKLFFGSGTQLSVL.

V is TRBV2 and J is TRBJ1-6; D gene uncertain. The germline CDR1 and CDR2 sequences are SNHLY and FYNNEI. V shed 3 bases and J shed 6 bases, with 9 bases lying between them. CDR3 size: 14 residues. This CDR3 reads CASSERSTNSPLHF. CDR3 DNA: TGTGCCAGCAGTGAGAGGAGTACTAATTCACCCCTCCACTTT.

This clonotype was detected only a few times. The genes are TRBV19 and TRBJ2-2, with D unclear. V lost 4 bases to trimming and J lost 4 bases, with 7 bases between them. Per germline, CDR1 LNHDA and CDR2 SQIVND (reference sequence). The CDR3 extends over 13 amino acids. The CDR3 nucleotides read TGTGCCAGTAGTACGGTGAGCACCGGGGAGCTGTTTTTT. It yields the protein CASSTVSTGELFF.